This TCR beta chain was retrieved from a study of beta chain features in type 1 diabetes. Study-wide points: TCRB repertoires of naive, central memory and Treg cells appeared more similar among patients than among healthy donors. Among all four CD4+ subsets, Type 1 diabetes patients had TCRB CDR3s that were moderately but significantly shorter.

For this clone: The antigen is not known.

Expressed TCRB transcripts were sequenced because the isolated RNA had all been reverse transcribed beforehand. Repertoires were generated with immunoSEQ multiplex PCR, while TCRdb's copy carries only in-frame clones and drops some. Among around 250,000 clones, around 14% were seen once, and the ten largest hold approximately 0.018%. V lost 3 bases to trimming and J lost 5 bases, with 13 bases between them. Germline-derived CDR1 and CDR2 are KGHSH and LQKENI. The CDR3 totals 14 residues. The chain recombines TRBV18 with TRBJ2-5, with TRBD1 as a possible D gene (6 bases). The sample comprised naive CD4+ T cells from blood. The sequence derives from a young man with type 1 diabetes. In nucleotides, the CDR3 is TGTGCCAGCTCACCTGTTGGGGGCGAGGAGACCCAGTACTTC. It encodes CASSPVGGEETQYF.